A selection of T cell receptor beta chains follows, all from one sample in a study of blood T cell repertoires in COVID-19. The method was immunoSEQ multiplex PCR; TCRdb's version includes in-frame clones alone and lacks a portion of them. The table includes 200,000 to 250,000 clones, approximately 90% detected once. The source material was PBMCs or T cells enriched from blood (not recorded which). The receptor set was obtained from a man aged 25-45 years who had recovered from COVID-19. CDR3s include the opening cysteine and the closing phenylalanine or tryptophan. The D gene is left open where the match is weak. Clone size appears in some rows only: once, few, many, or a class for an expanded clone.

>.|TRBD2|TRBV6-5|TRBJ2-2|15
CASRALAGVTGELFF
TGTGCCAGCAGGGCTCTAGCGGGGGTGACCGGGGAGCTGTTTTTT
>.|.|TRBV27|TRBJ2-7|16
CASSPTQSGPSYEQYF
TGTGCCAGCAGTCCCACTCAAAGCGGGCCTTCCTACGAGCAGTACTTC
>.|TRBD2|TRBV19|TRBJ2-2|15
CASTSQTSVGGELFF
TGTGCCAGTACATCACAAACTAGCGTGGGCGGGGAGCTGTTTTTT
>.|.|TRBV29-1|TRBJ1-3|10
CSVLVDTIYF
TGCAGCGTTCTAGTGGATACCATATATTTT
>.|TRBD1|TRBV11-3|TRBJ2-7|15
CASSLEGTGVHEQYF
TGTGCCAGCAGCTTAGAAGGGACAGGGGTACACGAGCAGTACTTC
>.|TRBD1|TRBV12-5|TRBJ2-1|14
CASGFLTGGSEQFF
TGTGCTAGTGGTTTCCTCACAGGGGGCAGTGAGCAGTTCTTC
>.|TRBD1|TRBV2|TRBJ1-6|17
CASSVFRGSSYNSPLHF
TGTGCCAGCAGTGTATTCAGGGGGAGCTCCTATAATTCACCCCTCCACTTT
>once|.|TRBV11-2|TRBJ2-7|13
CASSLDRLREQYF
TGTGCCAGCAGCTTAGACAGGTTGAGAGAGCAGTACTTC
>.|.|TRBV30|TRBJ1-2|13
CAWGHSSTGGYTF
TGTGCCTGGGGACACTCCTCCACAGGTGGCTACACCTTC
>few|.|TRBV12-3/TRBV12-4|TRBJ2-7|13
CASSRLETYEQYF
TGTGCCAGCAGCCGACTAGAAACTTACGAGCAGTACTTC
>.|.|TRBV28|TRBJ2-3|13
CASSPGTPNTQYF
TGTGCCAGCAGTCCCGGGACACCTAATACGCAGTATTTT
>.|TRBD2|TRBV6-6|TRBJ2-3|17
CASSPNIAGGTTDTQYF
TGTGCCAGCAGTCCAAATATAGCGGGGGGGACCACAGATACGCAGTATTTT
>.|.|TRBV6-6|TRBJ1-3|16
CASSYGAGAAGNTIYF
TGTGCCAGCAGTTACGGGGCAGGGGCGGCGGGAAACACCATATATTTT
>.|.|TRBV9|TRBJ1-1|13
CASSVRTNTEAFF
TGTGCCAGCAGCGTTCGGACAAACACTGAAGCTTTCTTT
>.|TRBD1|TRBV6-1|TRBJ2-7|15
CASSTGQGALHEQYF
TGTGCCAGCAGCACGGGACAGGGAGCCCTCCACGAGCAGTACTTC
>.|TRBD1|TRBV3-1/TRBV3-2|TRBJ2-2|17
CASSQGGQGANTGELFF
TGTGCCAGCAGCCAAGGGGGACAGGGGGCGAACACCGGGGAGCTGTTTTTT
>.|.|TRBV5-5|TRBJ1-2|13
CASSPGPNYGYTF
TGTGCCAGCAGCCCCGGTCCTAACTATGGCTACACCTTC
>.|TRBD1|TRBV5-1|TRBJ1-6|15
CASGTGGTYNSPLHF
TGCGCCAGCGGGACAGGGGGGACCTATAATTCACCCCTCCACTTT
>few|.|TRBV6-5|TRBJ1-6|15
CASSYQGIVNSPLHF
TGTGCCAGCAGTTACCAGGGCATCGTAAATTCACCCCTCCACTTT
>.|.|TRBV4-3|TRBJ1-5|15
CASSQDSGGNQPQHF
TGCGCCAGCAGCCAAGATTCCGGGGGCAATCAGCCCCAGCATTTT
>.|TRBD1|TRBV19|TRBJ2-3|16
CASSLRQGMGTDTQYF
TGTGCCAGTTCCCTTCGACAGGGGATGGGCACAGATACGCAGTATTTT
>.|.|TRBV5-1|TRBJ2-3|15
CASRATAGITDTQYF
TGCGCCAGCAGAGCAACCGCGGGGATCACAGATACGCAGTATTTT
>once|TRBD2|TRBV19|TRBJ2-3|15
CASSHLAGPTDTQYF
TGTGCCAGTAGTCACCTAGCGGGGCCCACAGATACGCAGTATTTT